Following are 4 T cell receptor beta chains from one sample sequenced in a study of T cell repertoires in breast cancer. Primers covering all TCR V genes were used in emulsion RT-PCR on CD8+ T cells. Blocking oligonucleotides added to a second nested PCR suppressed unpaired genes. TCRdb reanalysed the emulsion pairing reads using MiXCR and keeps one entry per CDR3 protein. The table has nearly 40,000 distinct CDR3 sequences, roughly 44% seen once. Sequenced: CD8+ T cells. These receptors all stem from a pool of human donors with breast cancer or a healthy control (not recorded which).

CDR3 region: CASGFGFTEAFF. The CDR3 bases are TGTGCTAGTGGTTTTGGGTTCACTGAAGCTTTCTTT. The rearrangement uses TRBV12-5 and TRBJ1-1, with D uncertain. In germline, CDR1 is LGHNT, CDR2 FRNRAP. The CDR3 spans 12 residues. Trimming took 3 bases from V and 4 from J, leaving 6 bases between them.

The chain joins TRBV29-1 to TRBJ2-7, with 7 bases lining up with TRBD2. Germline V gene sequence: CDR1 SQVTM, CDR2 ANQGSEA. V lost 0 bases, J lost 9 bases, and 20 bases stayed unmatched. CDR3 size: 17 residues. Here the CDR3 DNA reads TGCAGCGTTGAAGATACCGAAACTAGCGTCGGTTTCGTCCCGCAGTACTTC. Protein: CSVEDTETSVGFVPQYF.

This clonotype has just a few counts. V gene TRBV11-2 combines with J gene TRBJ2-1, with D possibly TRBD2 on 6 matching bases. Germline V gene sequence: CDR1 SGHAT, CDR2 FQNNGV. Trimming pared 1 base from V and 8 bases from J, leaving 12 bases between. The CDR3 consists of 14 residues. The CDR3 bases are TGTGCCAGCAGCTTAGGGACTCGGGGGTATGAGCAGTTCTTC. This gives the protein CASSLGTRGYEQFF. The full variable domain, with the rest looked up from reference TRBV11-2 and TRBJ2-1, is EAGVAQSPRYKIIEKRQSVAFWCNPISGHATLYWYQQILGQGPKLLIQFQNNGVVDDSQLPKDRFSAERLKGVDSTLKIQPAKLEDSAVYLCASSLGTRGYEQFFGPGTRLTVL.

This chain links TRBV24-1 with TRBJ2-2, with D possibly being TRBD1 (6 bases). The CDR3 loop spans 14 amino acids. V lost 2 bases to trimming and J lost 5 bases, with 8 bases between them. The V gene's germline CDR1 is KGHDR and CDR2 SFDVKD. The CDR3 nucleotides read TGTGCCACCAGTGATTCAGGGGAGACCGGGGAGCTGTTTTTT. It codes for CATSDSGETGELFF.